One and the same sample provided the 3 T cell receptor beta chains below, sequenced in a study of CD8 T cells in Susac syndrome. An amount of RNA that ranged from 0.5 to 1 ug was reverse transcribed with random hexamers. TCRdb used MiXCR to reprocess the immunoSEQ multiplex PCR reads, holding one entry per CDR3 protein. The data contain about 180,000 distinct CDR3 sequences, roughly 95% of them singletons. Sample: CD4+ T cells from PBMCs. The receptor source for this set is a human donor with Susac syndrome.

The chain combines TRBV2 with TRBJ2-5; D is unclear. Germline V lookup: CDR1 SNHLY, CDR2 FYNNEI. The CDR3 spans 13 residues. Trimming stripped 2 bases from V and 4 bases from J, with 8 bases between. The CDR3 region has the DNA TGTGCCAGCAGTGAAACCCCCTTAGAGACCCAGTACTTC. Translation gives CASSETPLETQYF.

The CDR3 bases are TGTGCCTGGAACAGGAGGGGAGATGAGCAGTTCTTC. Translating it yields CAWNRRGDEQFF. The rearrangement links TRBV30 to TRBJ2-1; tentative D call: TRBD2 (6 bases). Germline-derived CDR1 and CDR2 are GTSNPN and SVGIG (reference sequence). The CDR3 has 12 amino acids. The ends were cut back, 4 bases at V and 8 bases at J, with 12 bases in the middle.

Only one count was recorded for this clonotype. This chain joins TRBV19 and TRBJ2-6; D is unresolved. The CDR3 has 18 residues. V shed 3 bases and J shed 0 bases, with 15 bases lying between them. Germline lookup yields CDR1 LNHDA and CDR2 SQIVND (reference sequence). This CDR3 reads CASSIEGLLSSGANVLTF. In nucleotides, the CDR3 is TGTGCCAGTAGTATTGAAGGTCTACTAAGCTCTGGGGCCAACGTCCTGACTTTC.